The T cell receptor beta chain under discussion was sequenced for a study of T-cell reconstitution after alpha-beta-depleted transplantation in children. TCRbeta library construction was performed incorporating unique molecular identifiers. One entry per CDR3 protein, called by TCRdb with MiXCR from the PCR reads. The repertoire includes about 110,000 distinct CDR3 sequences, about 9.4% of them detected once, and about 8.8% sits in the top ten. This clonotype came up many times. Germline CDR1 is SGHRS and CDR2 is YFSETQ. Trimming took 4 bases from V and 1 from J, leaving 15 bases between them. CDR3 size: 16 residues.

This rearrangement joins TRBV5-1 to TRBJ1-3; maybe TRBD1 (6 bases). The sequencing used PBMCs from the stem cell graft donor, collected from the stem cell graft. The receptor's source is a human donor who donated a stem cell graft to a child with acute lymphoblastic leukemia. CDR3 DNA sequence: TGCGCCAGCAGCGACAAGACAGGACGGTCTGGAAACACCATATATTTT. Translated, it gives CASSDKTGRSGNTIYF.